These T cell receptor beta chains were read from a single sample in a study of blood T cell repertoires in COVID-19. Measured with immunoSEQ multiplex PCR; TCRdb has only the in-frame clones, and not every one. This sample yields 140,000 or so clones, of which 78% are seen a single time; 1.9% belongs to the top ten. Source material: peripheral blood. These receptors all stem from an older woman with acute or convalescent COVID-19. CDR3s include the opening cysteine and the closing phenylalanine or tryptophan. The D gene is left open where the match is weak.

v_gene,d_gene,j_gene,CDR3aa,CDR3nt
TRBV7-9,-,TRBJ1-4,CASSSGVNEKLFF,TGTGCCAGCAGCTCAGGGGTTAATGAAAAACTGTTTTTT
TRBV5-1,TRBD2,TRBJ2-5,CASTQGLAGGETQYF,TGCGCCAGCACCCAAGGACTAGCGGGAGGGGAGACCCAGTACTTC
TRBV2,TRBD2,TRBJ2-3,CASIREGRGTDTQYF,TGTGCCAGCATTAGGGAGGGCCGGGGCACAGATACGCAGTATTTT
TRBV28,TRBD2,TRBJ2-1,CATIPASGSFYEQFF,TGTGCCACTATCCCGGCTAGCGGGAGTTTCTATGAGCAGTTCTTC
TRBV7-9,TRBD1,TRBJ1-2,CASSLVVTGVDYGYTF,TGTGCCAGCAGCTTAGTGGTGACAGGGGTTGACTATGGCTACACCTTC
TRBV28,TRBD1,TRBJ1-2,CASSLLGGNGYTF,TGTGCCAGCAGTTTACTAGGGGGCAATGGCTACACCTTC
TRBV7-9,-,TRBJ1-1,CASSPDRVQANTEAFF,TGTGCCAGCAGCCCCGACAGAGTACAGGCTAACACTGAAGCTTTCTTT
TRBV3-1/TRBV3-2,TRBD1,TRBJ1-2,CASSLGQPVPYGYTF,TGTGCCAGCAGCCTGGGACAGCCCGTTCCCTATGGCTACACCTTC
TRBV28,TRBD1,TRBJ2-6,CASGTGFTGANVLTF,TGTGCCTCCGGGACAGGGTTCACTGGGGCCAACGTCCTGACTTTC
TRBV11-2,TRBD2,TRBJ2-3,CASSLVAGAGITDTQYF,TGTGCCAGCAGCTTAGTCGCGGGAGCGGGGATCACAGATACGCAGTATTTT
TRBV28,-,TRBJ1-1,CASGPIQNTEAFF,TGTGCCTCAGGTCCCATACAGAACACTGAAGCTTTCTTT
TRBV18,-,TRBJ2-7,CASSPGASYEQYF,TGTGCCAGCTCCCCAGGGGCGTCCTACGAGCAGTACTTC
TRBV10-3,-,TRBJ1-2,CAISDSQNPRGHGYTF,TGTGCCATCAGTGACTCCCAGAATCCCAGGGGACATGGCTACACCTTC